A few counts support the clone carrying this T cell receptor beta chain. The junction departs from germline at one end; a sequencing error may be responsible. The data belong to a study of T cell clonotyping in hematopoietic cell transplantation. As for the study in general: Recipients' pretransplant samples followed cytoreduction.

Noted time point: recipient sample about 28 days before transplant, after cytoreduction. The CDR3 contains 13 residues. Germline CDR1 and CDR2: SSHAT and FNYEAQ (reference sequence). TCRdb keeps only in-frame clones here, not all; method: immunoSEQ multiplex PCR. Of about 27,000 clones in the sample, over 60% were seen once. This material consisted of peripheral blood mononuclear cells, taken before stem cell transplant. The TCR originated in a man aged 50 or older with myelodysplastic syndrome. Some clones in this sample may be carry-over from other donors' samples. J is TRBJ2-1 and V is TRBV7-7; 9 bases align to TRBD2. Here the CDR3 DNA reads TGTGCTAGCAGCTTAGCGGGAGCGAATGAGCAGTTCTTC. Its translation is CASSLAGANEQFF.